This TCR beta chain is drawn from a study of T cell clusters in autoimmune cytopenias. Multiplex touch-down PCR amplified TRB using TRB-A and TRB-B pools in one tube. From the multiplex PCR reads, TCRdb lists one entry per CDR3 protein and no DNA. Found here are roughly 5,200 distinct CDR3 sequences; the top ten clones hold around 19%. TRB was amplified from about 270 ng of peripheral blood genomic DNA per sample. This clonotype counts as medium-sized by frequency. The CDR3 has 13 residues. Germline V gene sequence: CDR1 LNHDA, CDR2 SQIVND (reference sequence). This receptor was taken from a human donor with an autoimmune cytopenia or autoimmune hepatitis (not recorded which). The sequencing input was peripheral blood. The chain couples TRBV19 to TRBJ1-5. CDR3: CATVSGGHQPQHF.